A selection of T cell receptor beta chains follows, all from one sample in a study. TCRdb re-called the 5' RACE reads with MiXCR, one entry per CDR3 protein. The sample has approximately 37,000 distinct CDR3 sequences, under 20% seen once. Sequencing input: naive CD4+ T cells sorted from a lymph node. The receptors shown here come from a female donor with breast cancer. Each CDR3 is given with its conserved first and last residue. D genes are given only for firm matches.

V	D	J	CDR3
TRBV7-2	.	TRBJ2-2	CASSERVTGELFF
TRBV7-2	.	TRBJ1-6	CASSSRDLRNSPLHF
TRBV9	.	TRBJ1-5	CASSVAGANQPQHF
TRBV5-1	.	TRBJ2-2	CASGRGTDTGELFF
TRBV5-1	.	TRBJ2-2	CASSFSEGEAGELFF
TRBV6-1	.	TRBJ2-7	CASSARPGPEQYF
TRBV5-5	TRBD1	TRBJ2-3	CASSLRTGPGTRYF
TRBV7-9	TRBD2	TRBJ2-1	CASSHPSGRINEQFF
TRBV10-3	TRBD2	TRBJ2-1	CAISELAGNDEQFF
TRBV20-1	.	TRBJ1-1	CSSIVPDMNTEAFF
TRBV29-1	.	TRBJ1-2	CSVQRNSDYGYTF
TRBV6-6	.	TRBJ2-1	CASSSTGDNEQFF
TRBV5-6	.	TRBJ2-1	CASSLNLNGSPSGQFF
TRBV5-1	TRBD1	TRBJ2-2	CASSPGQGAFGELFF
TRBV6-2/TRBV6-3	TRBD2	TRBJ2-1	CASSYSLGGRGYNEQFF
TRBV7-6	TRBD1	TRBJ2-5	CASSSFTGGQETQYF
TRBV5-4	.	TRBJ2-4	CASSNTGKDIQYF
TRBV20-1	TRBD1	TRBJ2-4	CSARAGTGDIQYF
TRBV7-3	.	TRBJ2-3	CASSDGLSTDTQYF
TRBV21-1	.	TRBJ2-5	CASKGSEEQGGETQYF
TRBV5-1	.	TRBJ1-5	CASSLDGYSNQPQHF
TRBV9	.	TRBJ2-1	CASSVVWDSPGEQFF
TRBV5-1	.	TRBJ1-1	CASSRLQAMNTEAFF
TRBV24-1	.	TRBJ1-5	CATSSPDLGQPQHF
TRBV7-2	.	TRBJ1-1	CASSLALTVVNTEAFF
TRBV6-5	TRBD1	TRBJ1-1	CASSWDRDTEAFF
TRBV11-2	.	TRBJ2-5	CASSLNMGKQETQYF
TRBV5-4	.	TRBJ2-1	CASSFNNEQFF
TRBV7-2	.	TRBJ1-2	CANSFHPLDRQRGYTF
TRBV7-2	.	TRBJ1-6	CASSHGGPSPLHF
TRBV5-1	.	TRBJ2-2	CASSPGGTGITGELFF
TRBV7-2	.	TRBJ1-3	CASSEQGVGGNTIYF
TRBV7-9	.	TRBJ1-2	CASTTEGFYGYTF
TRBV5-1	.	TRBJ2-1	CASSYQYNEQFF
TRBV12-3/TRBV12-4	.	TRBJ1-5	CASSVGQPQHF
TRBV6-5	.	TRBJ1-2	CASRAPGRDYGYTF
TRBV20-1	.	TRBJ2-3	CTALGNTDTQYF
TRBV29-1	.	TRBJ2-3	CSVAQDTDTQYF
TRBV5-6	.	TRBJ2-3	CASTRSMRGVTDTQYF
TRBV28	.	TRBJ2-5	CASSYTGDAGARETQYF